This T cell receptor beta chain was found in a study of blood T cell repertoires in COVID-19. Looking at the study overall: COVID-19 samples collected from the United States, Italy and Spain covered acute and convalescent phases.

Generated by immunoSEQ multiplex PCR, the TCRdb table keeps only in-frame clones and is missing some. This table holds over 110,000 clones, 70% to 90% found once. The CDR3 is 13 amino acids. CDR1 and CDR2 from the germline V gene are LNHDA and SQIVND (reference sequence). Trimming shortened V by 3 bases and J by 7 bases, and 12 bases separated the two germline ends. This sequence originates from a human donor in a cohort sampled during active COVID-19. Material: peripheral blood. The J gene is TRBJ1-1, the V gene TRBV19; D unresolved. The DNA of the CDR3 is TGTGCCAGTAGTATGACGAGGCCAGATGAAGCTTTCTTT. It encodes CASSMTRPDEAFF.